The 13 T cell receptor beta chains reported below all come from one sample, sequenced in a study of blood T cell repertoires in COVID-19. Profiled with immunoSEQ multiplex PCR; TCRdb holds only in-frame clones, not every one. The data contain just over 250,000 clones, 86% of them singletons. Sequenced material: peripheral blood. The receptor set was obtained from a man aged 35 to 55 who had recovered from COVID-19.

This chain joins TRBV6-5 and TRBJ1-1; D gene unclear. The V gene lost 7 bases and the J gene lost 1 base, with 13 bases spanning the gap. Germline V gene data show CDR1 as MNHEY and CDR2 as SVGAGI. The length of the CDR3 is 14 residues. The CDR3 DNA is TGTGCCAGCATGTACTTGGCGGGGAACACTGAAGCTTTCTTT. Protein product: CASMYLAGNTEAFF.

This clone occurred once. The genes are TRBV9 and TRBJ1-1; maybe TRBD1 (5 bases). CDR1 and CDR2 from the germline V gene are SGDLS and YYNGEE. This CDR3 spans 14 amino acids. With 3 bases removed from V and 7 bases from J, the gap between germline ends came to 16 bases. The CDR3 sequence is CASSATGPPNEAFF. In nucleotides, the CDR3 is TGTGCCAGCAGCGCCACAGGTCCCCCCAATGAAGCTTTCTTT.

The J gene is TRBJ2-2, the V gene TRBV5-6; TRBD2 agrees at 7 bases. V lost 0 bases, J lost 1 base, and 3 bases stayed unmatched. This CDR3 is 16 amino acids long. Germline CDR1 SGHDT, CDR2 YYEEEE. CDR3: CASSLVKRGNTGELFF. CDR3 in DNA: TGTGCCAGCAGCTTGGTTAAGCGGGGGAACACCGGGGAGCTGTTTTTT. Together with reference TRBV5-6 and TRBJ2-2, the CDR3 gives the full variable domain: DAGVTQSPTHLIKTRGQQVTLRCSPKSGHDTVSWYQQALGQGPQFIFQYYEEEERQRGNFPDRFSGHQFPNYSSELNVNALLLGDSALYLCASSLVKRGNTGELFFGEGSRLTVL.

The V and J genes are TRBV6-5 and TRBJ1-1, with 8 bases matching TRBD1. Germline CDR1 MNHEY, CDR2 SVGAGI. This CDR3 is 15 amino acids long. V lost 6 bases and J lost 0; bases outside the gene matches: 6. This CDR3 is CASRPGQGMNTEAFF. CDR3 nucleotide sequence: TGTGCCAGCAGACCAGGACAGGGAATGAACACTGAAGCTTTCTTT.

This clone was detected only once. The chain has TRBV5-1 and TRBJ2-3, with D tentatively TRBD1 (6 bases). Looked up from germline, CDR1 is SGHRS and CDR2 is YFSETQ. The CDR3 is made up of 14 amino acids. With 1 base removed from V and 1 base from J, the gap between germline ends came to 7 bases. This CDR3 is CASSLRQGTDTQYF. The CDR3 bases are TGCGCCAGCAGCTTGAGACAGGGCACAGATACGCAGTATTTT.

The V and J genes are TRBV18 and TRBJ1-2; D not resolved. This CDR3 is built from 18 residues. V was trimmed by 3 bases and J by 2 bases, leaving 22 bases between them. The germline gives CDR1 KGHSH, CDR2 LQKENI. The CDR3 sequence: CASSPPGGWEGLNYGYTF. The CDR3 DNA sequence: TGTGCCAGCTCACCTCCCGGAGGATGGGAAGGTCTAAACTATGGCTACACCTTC. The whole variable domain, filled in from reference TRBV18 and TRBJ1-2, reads NAGVMQNPRHLVRRRGQEARLRCSPMKGHSHVYWYRQLPEEGLKFMVYLQKENIIDESGMPKERFSAEFPKEGPSILRIQQVVRGDSAAYFCASSPPGGWEGLNYGYTFGSGTRLTVV.

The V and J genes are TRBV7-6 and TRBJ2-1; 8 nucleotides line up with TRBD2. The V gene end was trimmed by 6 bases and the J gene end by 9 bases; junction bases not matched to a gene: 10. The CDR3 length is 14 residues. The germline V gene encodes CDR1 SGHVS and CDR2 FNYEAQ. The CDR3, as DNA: TGTGCCAGCAGTCTCGCTAGCGGGCAAATTGAGCAGTTCTTC. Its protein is CASSLASGQIEQFF.

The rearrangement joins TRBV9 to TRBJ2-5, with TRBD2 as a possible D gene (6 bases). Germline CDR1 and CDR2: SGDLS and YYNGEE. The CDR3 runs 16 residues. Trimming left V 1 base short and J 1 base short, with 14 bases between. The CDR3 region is CASSVSVVRGQETQYF. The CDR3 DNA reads TGTGCCAGCAGCGTAAGTGTCGTGCGGGGCCAAGAGACCCAGTACTTC.

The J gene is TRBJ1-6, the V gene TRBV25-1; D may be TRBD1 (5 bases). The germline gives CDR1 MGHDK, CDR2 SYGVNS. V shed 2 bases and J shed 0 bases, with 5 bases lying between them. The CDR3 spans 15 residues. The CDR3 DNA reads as TGTGCCAGCAGTGAAAGGGGCTCCTATAATTCACCCCTCCACTTT. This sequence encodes CASSERGSYNSPLHF.

As DNA, the CDR3 is TGTGCCAGTAGTCCGACAGGTGCGGGTTCACCCCTCCACTTT. This sequence encodes CASSPTGAGSPLHF. The chain links TRBV19 to TRBJ1-6, with D possibly TRBD1 on 6 matching bases. The V and J ends lost 5 bases and 9 bases respectively, with 14 bases between them. The CDR3 loop spans 14 amino acids. Per the germline V gene, CDR1 is LNHDA and CDR2 is SQIVND (reference sequence).

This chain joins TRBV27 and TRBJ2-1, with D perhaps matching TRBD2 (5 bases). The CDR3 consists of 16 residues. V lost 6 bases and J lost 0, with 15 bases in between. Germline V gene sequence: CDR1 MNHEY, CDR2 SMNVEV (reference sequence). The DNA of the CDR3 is TGTGCCAGCAGGGACCGGGGTTGGGACTCCTACAATGAGCAGTTCTTC. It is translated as CASRDRGWDSYNEQFF.

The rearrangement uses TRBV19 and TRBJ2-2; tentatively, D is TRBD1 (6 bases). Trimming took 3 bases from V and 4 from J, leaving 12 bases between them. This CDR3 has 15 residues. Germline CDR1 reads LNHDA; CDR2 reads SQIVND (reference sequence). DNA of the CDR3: TGTGCCAGTAGTATTGAACAGGGCTTCACCGGGGAGCTGTTTTTT. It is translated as CASSIEQGFTGELFF. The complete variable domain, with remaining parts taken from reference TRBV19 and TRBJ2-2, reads DGGITQSPKYLFRKEGQNVTLSCEQNLNHDAMYWYRQDPGQGLRLIYYSQIVNDFQKGDIAEGYSVSREKKESFPLTVTSAQKNPTAFYLCASSIEQGFTGELFFGEGSRLTVL.

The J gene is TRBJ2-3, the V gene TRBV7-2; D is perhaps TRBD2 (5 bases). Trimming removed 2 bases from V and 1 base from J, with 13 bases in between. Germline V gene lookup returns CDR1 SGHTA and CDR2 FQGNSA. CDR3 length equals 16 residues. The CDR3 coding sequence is TGTGCCAGCAGCTTAACCGGCCAGAGGGGCACAGATACGCAGTATTTT. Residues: CASSLTGQRGTDTQYF.